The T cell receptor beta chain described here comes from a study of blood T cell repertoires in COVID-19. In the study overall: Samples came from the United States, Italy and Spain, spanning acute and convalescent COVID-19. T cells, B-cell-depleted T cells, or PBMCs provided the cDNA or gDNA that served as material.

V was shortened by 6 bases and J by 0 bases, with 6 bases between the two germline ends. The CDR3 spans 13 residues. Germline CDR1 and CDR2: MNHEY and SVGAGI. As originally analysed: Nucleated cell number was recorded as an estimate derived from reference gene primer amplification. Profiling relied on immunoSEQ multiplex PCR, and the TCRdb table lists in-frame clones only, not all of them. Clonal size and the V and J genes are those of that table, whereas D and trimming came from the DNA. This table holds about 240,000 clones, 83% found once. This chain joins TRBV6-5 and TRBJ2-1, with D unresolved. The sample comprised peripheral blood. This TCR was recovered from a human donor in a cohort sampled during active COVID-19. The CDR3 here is CASRPSSYNEQFF. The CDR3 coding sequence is TGTGCCAGCAGACCGAGCTCCTACAATGAGCAGTTCTTC.